What follows are 29 T cell receptor beta chains derived from one specimen sequenced in a study of T cell repertoires in ileal Crohn's disease. The time point here: inflamed ileum from the surgical specimen. Data came from immunoSEQ multiplex PCR; TCRdb stores just in-frame clones and leaves some out. The sample consists of roughly 5,800 clones, 80% of them appearing once. Sequenced sample: ileal tissue. These receptors all come from an adult with Crohn's disease.

The CDR3 region is CASSLALRTSGSQETQYF. The CDR3 bases are TGTGCCAGCAGCTTAGCGCTAAGGACTAGCGGGTCTCAAGAGACCCAGTACTTC. The rearrangement joins TRBV7-9 to TRBJ2-5, with 11 bases aligning to TRBD2. The CDR3 covers 18 residues. The V gene end was trimmed by 0 bases and the J gene end by 2 bases; junction bases not matched to a gene: 8. The germline V gene encodes CDR1 SEHNR and CDR2 FQNEAQ (reference sequence).

V usage is TRBV6-4 and J usage is TRBJ2-3, with 15 bases matching TRBD2. Germline V lookup: CDR1 MRHNA, CDR2 SNTAGT. The length of the CDR3 is 16 residues. Trimming at V came to 6 bases and at J to 6 bases, leaving 7 bases not matched to a gene. The CDR3: CASSHGLAGGPDTQYF. The DNA of the CDR3 is TGTGCCAGCAGCCACGGACTAGCGGGGGGGCCTGATACGCAGTATTTT.

This clone has only a few counts. V gene TRBV29-1 combines with J gene TRBJ2-7; D gene ambiguous. This CDR3 comprises 13 residues. V was trimmed by 4 bases and J by 0 bases, leaving 10 bases between them. Germline V gene data show CDR1 as SQVTM and CDR2 as ANQGSEA. The chain's CDR3 is CSVVQRSSYEQYF. The CDR3 nucleotides read TGCAGCGTTGTTCAGAGGAGCTCCTACGAGCAGTACTTC.

In its sample, this clone ranks as large. The chain combines TRBV27 with TRBJ2-1; possible D gene TRBD1, 7 bases. Germline lookup yields CDR1 MNHEY and CDR2 SMNVEV (reference sequence). The ends were cut back, 6 bases at V and 3 bases at J, with 12 bases in the middle. This CDR3 contains 14 residues. In DNA, the CDR3 is TGTGCCAGCAGCCCAGGGGGGTTCTACAATGAGCAGTTCTTC. Translation gives CASSPGGFYNEQFF.

This chain connects TRBV19 to TRBJ1-1; unclear D gene. V lost 7 bases and J lost 4, with 10 bases in between. Germline-derived CDR1 and CDR2 are LNHDA and SQIVND (reference sequence). The length of the CDR3 is 12 residues. CDR3 in amino acids: CASKRLGTEAFF. The CDR3 DNA sequence: TGTGCCAGTAAACGGTTGGGCACTGAAGCTTTCTTT.

The gene calls are TRBV5-8 and TRBJ2-5; TRBD2 matches at 11 bases. Germline CDR1 is SGHTS and CDR2 is YDEGEE. The V gene end was trimmed by 0 bases and the J gene end by 2 bases; junction bases not matched to a gene: 3. The CDR3 is 16 amino acids. DNA for the CDR3: TGTGCCAGCAGCTTGGGAGTAGCGGGGGGGCAAGAGACCCAGTACTTC. Residues: CASSLGVAGGQETQYF.

The rearrangement joins TRBV6-5 to TRBJ2-5, with D maybe TRBD1 (6 bases). CDR1 and CDR2 (germline): MNHEY, SVGAGI. The length of the CDR3 is 15 residues. Trimming removed 0 bases from V and 7 bases from J, with 15 bases in between. The CDR3 protein is CASSYSQQGHRTQYF. The DNA for the CDR3 is TGTGCCAGCAGTTACTCGCAACAGGGCCACCGGACCCAGTACTTC.

This rearrangement joins TRBV7-9 to TRBJ1-2; D possibly corresponds to TRBD1 (6 bases). The CDR3 length is 14 residues. Germline CDR1 and CDR2: SEHNR and FQNEAQ (reference sequence). Trimming stripped 2 bases from V and 3 bases from J, with 10 bases between. This CDR3 is CASSLYRAHYGYTF. Here the CDR3 DNA reads TGTGCCAGCAGCTTATACAGGGCGCACTATGGCTACACCTTC.

V usage is TRBV12-5 and J usage is TRBJ2-1, with TRBD1 as a possible D gene (6 bases). Trimming stripped 4 bases from V and 8 bases from J, with 24 bases between. The CDR3 spans 17 residues. The germline V gene encodes CDR1 LGHNT and CDR2 FRNRAP. In DNA form, the CDR3 reads TGTGCTAGTGGTTCTTTCCAGCGCAGGGGCGGTCAGTATGAGCAGTTCTTC. This encodes CASGSFQRRGGQYEQFF.

The chain links TRBV6-1 to TRBJ2-6; D may correspond to TRBD1 or TRBD2 (5 bases each). The CDR3 sequence is 15 residues long. The V end lost 3 bases, the J end lost 3 bases, and 9 bases lay between the germline ends. Germline CDR1 reads MNHNS; CDR2 reads SASEGT. In nucleotides, the CDR3 is TGTGCCAGCAGTGATTGGGGGTTTGGGGCCAACGTCCTGACTTTC. The encoded protein is CASSDWGFGANVLTF.

The genes are TRBV6-1 and TRBJ2-3, with 9 bases matching TRBD2. V was clipped by 4 bases and J by 5 bases; unmatched bases: 4. Germline V gene data show CDR1 as MNHNS and CDR2 as SASEGT. This CDR3 is built from 14 residues. The CDR3 region is CASSAQRGVDTQYF. For the CDR3, the DNA is TGTGCCAGCAGTGCCCAGCGGGGGGTAGATACGCAGTATTTT.

This chain links TRBV6-7 with TRBJ1-6, with unresolved D. TRBV6-7 is classed as an ORF, of uncertain function. The CDR3 has 14 residues. The ends were cut back, 0 bases at V and 7 bases at J, with 7 bases in the middle. The CDR3 spells CASSYSWENSPLHF. CDR3 DNA sequence: TGTGCCAGCAGTTACTCTTGGGAAAATTCACCCCTCCACTTT.

V is TRBV7-2 and J is TRBJ2-1; 8 bases line up with TRBD1. The ends lost 7 bases at V and 5 bases at J; junction bases unmatched: 7. The length of the CDR3 is 14 residues. Germline CDR1 SGHTA, CDR2 FQGNSA. CDR3 sequence (DNA): TGTGCCAGCAACCGGGGACAGGTCGACAATGAGCAGTTCTTC. It specifies CASNRGQVDNEQFF.

This clone is a singleton in its sample. The chain is built from TRBV27 and TRBJ2-2; no firm D call. The CDR3 consists of 14 residues. The V gene lost 6 bases and the J gene lost 0 bases, with 8 bases spanning the gap. CDR1 is MNHEY and CDR2 is SMNVEV in the germline V gene (reference sequence). This chain's CDR3 is CASRLFTNTGELFF. The CDR3 region has the DNA TGTGCCAGCAGACTTTTCACGAACACCGGGGAGCTGTTTTTT.

This clone was seen only once. This chain joins TRBV7-3 and TRBJ2-1; no reliable D call. There are 15 residues in the CDR3. In germline, CDR1 is SGHTA, CDR2 FQGTGA. The V end lost 5 bases, the J end lost 0 bases, and 11 bases lay between the germline ends. The CDR3 loop reads CASSPIANSYNEQFF. For the CDR3, the DNA is TGTGCCAGCAGCCCAATAGCTAACTCCTACAATGAGCAGTTCTTC. Full variable domain (remainder filled in from reference TRBV7-3 and TRBJ2-1): GAGVSQTPSNKVTEKGKYVELRCDPISGHTALYWYRQSLGQGPEFLIYFQGTGAADDSGLPNDRFFAVRPEGSVSTLKIQRTERGDSAVYLCASSPIANSYNEQFFGPGTRLTVL.

The chain joins TRBV4-2 to TRBJ1-1; D might be TRBD1 (6 bases). Germline V gene lookup returns CDR1 LGHNA and CDR2 YNFKEQ. There are 18 residues in the CDR3. V was trimmed by 0 bases and J by 1 base, leaving 18 bases between them. CDR3 protein: CASSQDGRFGQSNTEAFF. Here the CDR3 DNA reads TGTGCCAGCAGCCAAGACGGTAGATTTGGACAGTCGAACACTGAAGCTTTCTTT.

This clone has a handful of counts. The chain links TRBV27 to TRBJ1-1; 11 nucleotides line up with TRBD1. V was clipped by 0 bases and J by 5 bases; unmatched bases: 2. The V gene's germline CDR1 is MNHEY and CDR2 SMNVEV (reference sequence). CDR3 length equals 15 residues. CDR3 sequence (DNA): TGTGCCAGCAGTTTATCCGGACAGGGGGCGACTGAAGCTTTCTTT. Its translation is CASSLSGQGATEAFF.

This rearrangement joins TRBV9 to TRBJ2-1, with TRBD2 matching over 16 bases. The CDR3 has 17 amino acids. Germline V gives CDR1 SGDLS, CDR2 YYNGEE. Trimming at V came to 2 bases and at J to 6 bases, leaving 5 bases not matched to a gene. The CDR3: CASSVGLAGGRPNEQFF. The CDR3 DNA follows: TGTGCCAGCAGCGTGGGACTAGCGGGGGGGCGGCCCAATGAGCAGTTCTTC.

The rearrangement joins TRBV5-1 to TRBJ1-1, with D uncertain. This CDR3 has 13 residues. CDR1 SGHRS and CDR2 YFSETQ come from the germline V gene. Trimming stripped 5 bases from V and 1 base from J, with 9 bases between. The CDR3 nucleotides are TGCGCCAGCAGAATAGGACGGAACACTGAAGCTTTCTTT. Residues: CASRIGRNTEAFF. Combining the CDR3 with reference TRBV5-1 and TRBJ1-1 gives the whole variable domain KAGVTQTPRYLIKTRGQQVTLSCSPISGHRSVSWYQQTPGQGLQFLFEYFSETQRNKGNFPGRFSGRQFSNSRSEMNVSTLELGDSALYLCASRIGRNTEAFFGQGTRLTVV.

The chain joins TRBV11-2 to TRBJ2-5; D might be TRBD2 (6 bases). V shed 1 base and J shed 5 bases, with 11 bases lying between them. Germline values: CDR1 SGHAT, CDR2 FQNNGV. The CDR3 loop spans 14 amino acids. CDR3 residues: CASSLVGGLETQYF. In DNA form, the CDR3 reads TGTGCCAGCAGCTTAGTTGGAGGGTTGGAGACCCAGTACTTC.

The rearrangement links TRBV14 to TRBJ1-2; 11 nucleotides align to TRBD1. J gave up 8 bases and V 4 bases, and 6 bases lay outside the gene matches. This CDR3 is built from 14 residues. The germline gives CDR1 SGHDN, CDR2 FVKESK. The CDR3 coding sequence is TGTGCCAGCAGCCCTGGTGGGACAGGGGGAGGCTACACCTTC. The encoded protein is CASSPGGTGGGYTF.

CDR3 in amino acids: CASSDRLSYEQYF. As DNA, the CDR3 is TGTGCCAGTAGCGACCGACTTTCCTACGAGCAGTACTTC. The chain joins TRBV19 to TRBJ2-7; D is uncertain. With 6 bases removed from V and 1 base from J, the gap between germline ends came to 10 bases. Germline V gives CDR1 LNHDA, CDR2 SQIVND (reference sequence). This CDR3 contains 13 residues.

The chain joins TRBV19 to TRBJ2-3; 7 nucleotides line up with TRBD2. CDR1 is LNHDA and CDR2 is SQIVND in the germline V gene (reference sequence). V lost 6 bases and J lost 0; bases outside the gene matches: 3. The CDR3 extends over 14 amino acids. This chain's CDR3 is CASRERGSTDTQYF. In DNA, the CDR3 is TGTGCCAGTAGAGAGCGGGGTAGCACAGATACGCAGTATTTT.

This chain's CDR3 is CASSLSQLQWGDEKLFF. The DNA of the CDR3 is TGTGCCAGCAGCTTAAGCCAGCTCCAATGGGGTGATGAAAAACTGTTTTTT. This sequence joins TRBV7-2 and TRBJ1-4; D gene uncertain. Germline CDR1 is SGHTA and CDR2 is FQGNSA. Trimming took off 2 bases at V and 6 bases at J, with 19 bases between the two ends. CDR3 size: 17 residues.

This clone has just a few counts. Distinct nucleotide sequences in the sample also encode this CDR3. V and J are TRBV15 and TRBJ2-7; tentative D call: TRBD2 (6 bases). The V gene lost 1 base and the J gene lost 3 bases, with 13 bases spanning the gap. CDR3 length: 15 residues. The germline gives CDR1 LNHNV, CDR2 YYDKDF (reference sequence). CDR3 bases: TGTGCCACCAGCAGAGGGAGGGGAATAGGCTACGAGCAGTACTTC. Residues: CATSRGRGIGYEQYF.

This clone came up once. The CDR3 coding sequence is TGTGCCAGCAGCCATCCCCTTGAGACAGGGGGCGTGGAGACCCAGTACTTC. Translated, it gives CASSHPLETGGVETQYF. The chain joins TRBV7-9 to TRBJ2-5, with TRBD1 identical over 10 bases. V shed 5 bases, J shed 5 bases, and the junction held 14 bases outside the gene matches. Germline V gene data show CDR1 as SEHNR and CDR2 as FQNEAQ (reference sequence). The CDR3 consists of 17 residues.

This rearrangement joins TRBV19 to TRBJ2-5; D gene ambiguous. The CDR3 totals 15 residues. The germline V and J ends were trimmed by 1 base and 2 bases, with 11 bases remaining between them. The V gene's germline CDR1 is LNHDA and CDR2 SQIVND (reference sequence). The CDR3 spells CASSIGSSGQETQYF. The CDR3, as DNA: TGTGCCAGTAGTATAGGCAGTTCGGGTCAAGAGACCCAGTACTTC.

The rearrangement joins TRBV7-9 to TRBJ2-7; tentative D call: TRBD1 (7 bases). CDR3 length equals 14 residues. Germline V gene lookup returns CDR1 SEHNR and CDR2 FQNEAQ (reference sequence). Trimming took off 4 bases at V and 2 bases at J, with 12 bases between the two ends. CDR3 in DNA: TGTGCCAGCAGCTCCCAGGGGGGCACCTACGAGCAGTACTTC. Translation gives CASSSQGGTYEQYF.

The gene calls are TRBV25-1 and TRBJ2-1, with a tentative D call TRBD2 (6 bases). Germline V gives CDR1 MGHDK, CDR2 SYGVNS. Trimming shortened V by 5 bases and J by 9 bases, and 11 bases separated the two germline ends. The CDR3 has 12 residues. This CDR3 reads CASSPPGSEQFF. The CDR3 DNA is TGTGCCAGCAGTCCCCCCGGGAGTGAGCAGTTCTTC.